This TCR beta chain is from a study of identifying expanded T cells in peripheral blood. Method: immunoSEQ multiplex PCR; TCRdb's copy keeps in-frame clones and lacks some. The table lists tens of thousands of clones, roughly 87% of them singletons. Germline trimming cut 6 bases from V and 2 bases from J; bases unmatched to any gene: 13. Germline V gene sequence: CDR1 SEHNR, CDR2 FQNEAQ (reference sequence). This CDR3 comprises 17 residues. The sequenced material came from blood. The sequence was obtained from a person between 18 and 75 years old in good health. This chain connects TRBV7-9 to TRBJ1-3; 7 bases align to TRBD1. The CDR3 region is CASSFHLTTGPGNTIYF. CDR3 coding DNA: TGTGCCAGCAGTTTTCACCTCACGACAGGGCCTGGAAACACCATATATTTT.